These 29 T cell receptor beta chains were all obtained from the same sample, sequenced in a study of blood T cell repertoires in COVID-19. Data came from immunoSEQ multiplex PCR; TCRdb stores just in-frame clones and leaves some out. Of 150,000 to 200,000 clones listed, 86% are singletons. What was sequenced was peripheral blood. These receptors all stem from an elderly woman in a cohort sampled during active or convalescent COVID-19.

The chain couples TRBV7-2 to TRBJ2-7, with D tentatively TRBD1 (6 bases). The CDR3 length is 13 residues. Trimming shortened V by 5 bases and J by 5 bases, and 13 bases separated the two germline ends. The germline gives CDR1 SGHTA, CDR2 FQGNSA. The CDR3 coding sequence is TGTGCCAGCAGCAACAGGGCTTTGAACGAGCAGTACTTC. Encoded protein: CASSNRALNEQYF.

This sequence joins TRBV27 and TRBJ2-2, with 9 bases fitting TRBD2. Trimming took 2 bases from V and 7 from J; bases not matched to a gene: 5. This CDR3 has 15 residues. CDR1 MNHEY and CDR2 SMNVEV come from the germline V gene (reference sequence). CDR3 DNA: TGTGCCAGCAGTTTAGCGGGGGGGCCGGACGGGGAGCTGTTTTTT. Encoded protein: CASSLAGGPDGELFF.

The table lists this clone with a few counts. The chain uses TRBV12-5 and TRBJ1-2, with a tentative D call TRBD1 (6 bases). The V gene's germline CDR1 is LGHNT and CDR2 FRNRAP. This CDR3 has 12 residues. The V gene lost 5 bases and the J gene lost 5 bases, with 9 bases spanning the gap. The CDR3 loop is CASGRGTYGYTF. The CDR3 DNA reads as TGTGCTAGTGGTAGGGGGACGTATGGCTACACCTTC.

The DNA for the CDR3 is TGTGCCAGCAGTCCCCAGGCAGGGACCTACAATGAGCAGTTCTTC. Its translation is CASSPQAGTYNEQFF. The rearrangement uses TRBV2 and TRBJ2-1, with D possibly matching TRBD1 (5 bases). CDR3 length equals 15 residues. Germline V CDR1 and CDR2: SNHLY, FYNNEI. The V and J ends lost 5 bases and 2 bases respectively, with 13 bases between them.

This chain's CDR3 is CASSLPPGQGVGYTF. For the CDR3, the DNA is TGTGCCAGCAGTTTGCCTCCGGGACAGGGGGTTGGCTACACCTTC. This rearrangement joins TRBV28 to TRBJ1-2; 11 nucleotides agree with TRBD1. The CDR3 has 15 residues. Germline CDR1 and CDR2: MDHEN and SYDVKM. J gave up 7 bases and V 3 bases, and 7 bases lay outside the gene matches.

The chain links TRBV10-1 to TRBJ2-5; the D gene is possibly TRBD1 (6 bases). The CDR3 spans 13 residues. V was shortened by 3 bases and J by 6 bases, with 11 bases between the two germline ends. The germline V gene encodes CDR1 WNHNN and CDR2 SYGVQD (reference sequence). DNA for the CDR3: TGCGCCAGCAGTGAAACAGGGACGCAGACCCAGTACTTC. It is translated as CASSETGTQTQYF.

The J gene is TRBJ1-3, the V gene TRBV10-2; a possible D gene is TRBD1 (6 bases). CDR1 and CDR2 (germline): WSHSY, SAAADI. Trimming shortened V by 5 bases and J by 5 bases, and 19 bases separated the two germline ends. The CDR3 is made up of 16 amino acids. In DNA, the CDR3 is TGCGCCAGCAGTCCCGACAGGTCGGGGAGTCGAAACACCATATATTTT. Translated, it gives CASSPDRSGSRNTIYF.

The chain couples TRBV15 to TRBJ1-2, with 7 bases matching TRBD1. There are 18 residues in the CDR3. Per the germline V gene, CDR1 is LNHNV and CDR2 is YYDKDF (reference sequence). V shed 3 bases, J shed 6 bases, and the junction held 19 bases outside the gene matches. CDR3 residues: CATSRGGQAVESRDGYTF. As DNA, the CDR3 is TGTGCCACCAGCAGGGGAGGACAGGCCGTGGAATCCCGGGATGGCTACACCTTC.

Written as DNA, the CDR3 is TGTGCCAGCAGCTTCGGGGCGGTAGCGGGAGGTACAGAGACCCAGTACTTC. It encodes CASSFGAVAGGTETQYF. The gene calls are TRBV11-3 and TRBJ2-5; 10 nucleotides align to TRBD2. This CDR3 region has 17 residues. Germline lookup yields CDR1 SGHNT and CDR2 YENEEA. V shed 3 bases, J shed 4 bases, and the junction held 11 bases outside the gene matches.

The chain carries TRBV10-1 and TRBJ1-1, with TRBD1 matching 7 bases. With V trimmed by 4 bases and J by 3 bases, 5 bases remained unmatched. This CDR3 has 14 residues. The germline gives CDR1 WNHNN, CDR2 SYGVQD (reference sequence). CDR3 sequence: CASSGQGGDTEAFF. CDR3 in DNA: TGCGCCAGCAGTGGTCAGGGGGGTGACACTGAAGCTTTCTTT.

The gene calls are TRBV7-8 and TRBJ1-5, with D maybe TRBD1 (5 bases). The CDR3 extends over 17 amino acids. V was cut by 5 bases and J by 5 bases, with 22 bases left in between. CDR1 SGHVS and CDR2 FQNEAQ come from the germline V gene. The CDR3 region is CASSHRPRVVSYQPQHF. The CDR3 DNA is TGTGCCAGCAGCCATAGACCCAGGGTAGTTTCTTATCAGCCCCAGCATTTT.

The chain joins TRBV6-2 or TRBV6-3 to TRBJ2-7; no clear D gene. V was clipped by 2 bases and J by 3 bases, with 11 bases between them. From germline, CDR1 is MNHEY and CDR2 SVGEGT. The CDR3 contains 14 residues. The CDR3 nucleotides read TGTGCCAGCAGTTACGCTGTCCTATACTACGAGCAGTACTTC. It yields the protein CASSYAVLYYEQYF.

V gene TRBV10-2 combines with J gene TRBJ1-2; D possibly corresponds to TRBD1 (5 bases). This CDR3 has 15 amino acids. Trimming took off 2 bases at V and 3 bases at J, with 13 bases between the two ends. Germline loops: CDR1 WSHSY, CDR2 SAAADI. The CDR3 bases are TGCGCCAGCAGTGAGCAGGGAGGGATGTACTATGGCTACACCTTC. Translated, it gives CASSEQGGMYYGYTF.

The rearrangement links TRBV23-1 to TRBJ1-3; 7 bases align to TRBD1. TRBV23-1 falls under the ORF class, with uncertain function. V shed 1 base and J 0 bases; nucleotides not matched to a gene: 0. This CDR3 spans 15 amino acids. The CDR3 region has the DNA TGCGCCAGCAGTCAATACAGGGGCTCTGGAAACACCATATATTTT. Amino acids: CASSQYRGSGNTIYF.

The V call is TRBV7-6, the J call TRBJ2-3; 8 nucleotides line up with TRBD2. J was trimmed by 0 bases and V by 3 bases; bases with no gene match: 2. This CDR3 contains 15 residues. Germline V gene sequence: CDR1 SGHVS, CDR2 FNYEAQ. CDR3 in DNA: TGTGCCAGCAGCTTTAGCGGGGCTAGCACAGATACGCAGTATTTT. Translated, it gives CASSFSGASTDTQYF.

The CDR3 nucleotides read TGTGCCATCAGAGGGGGGGGTAATCAGCCCCAGCATTTT. Translating it yields CAIRGGGNQPQHF. The rearrangement links TRBV10-3 to TRBJ1-5, with a possible D match to TRBD1 (6 bases). V gave up 6 bases and J gave up 4 bases, with 10 bases separating them. Looked up from germline, CDR1 is ENHRY and CDR2 is SYGVKD. The CDR3 is 13 amino acids.

The chain has TRBV11-3 and TRBJ2-7; TRBD1 matches 7 bases. This CDR3 spans 15 amino acids. Looked up from germline, CDR1 is SGHNT and CDR2 is YENEEA. V gave up 0 bases and J gave up 3 bases; unmatched junction bases: 5. CDR3 nucleotides: TGTGCCAGCAGCTTAGAACCGGGACAGAGCTACGAGCAGTACTTC. Encoded protein: CASSLEPGQSYEQYF.

The chain carries TRBV24-1 and TRBJ1-4; D is unclear. Germline V gene data show CDR1 as KGHDR and CDR2 as SFDVKD. The CDR3 length is 15 residues. V lost 3 bases to trimming and J lost 3 bases, with 10 bases between them. CDR3 DNA sequence: TGTGCCACCAGTGATGCGGGGTCGGCTAATGAAAAACTGTTTTTT. It specifies CATSDAGSANEKLFF.

The chain couples TRBV28 to TRBJ2-7; 10 nucleotides match TRBD1. This CDR3 has 15 residues. CDR1 and CDR2 from the germline V gene are MDHEN and SYDVKM. The V and J ends lost 3 bases and 3 bases, in that order; junction bases with no gene match: 5. For the CDR3, the DNA is TGTGCCAGCAGTTTTCTTGGACAGGGGGGCTACGAGCAGTACTTC. This translates into CASSFLGQGGYEQYF.

The chain employs TRBV18 and TRBJ1-5, with 8 bases identical to TRBD1. The CDR3 extends over 14 amino acids. The ends lost 4 bases at V and 4 bases at J; junction bases unmatched: 3. In germline, CDR1 is KGHSH, CDR2 LQKENI. Here the CDR3 reads CASSLQGDNQPQHF. DNA for the CDR3: TGTGCCAGCTCACTACAGGGGGATAATCAGCCCCAGCATTTT.

This clone is a singleton in its sample. The rearrangement links TRBV6-5 to TRBJ2-2, with no clear D. The ends were cut back, 8 bases at V and 2 bases at J, with 6 bases in the middle. The CDR3 is made up of 12 amino acids. CDR1 MNHEY and CDR2 SVGAGI come from the germline V gene. CDR3 nucleotides: TGTGCCAGCTCGGGTAACACCGGGGAGCTGTTTTTT. It yields the protein CASSGNTGELFF.

The chain employs TRBV24-1 and TRBJ1-5, with 7 bases lining up with TRBD1. The V gene end was trimmed by 7 bases and the J gene end by 4 bases; junction bases not matched to a gene: 6. Germline V gives CDR1 KGHDR, CDR2 SFDVKD. This CDR3 contains 14 residues. CDR3 amino acids: CATRWTGRNQPQHF. The CDR3 nucleotides read TGTGCCACCAGATGGACAGGAAGGAATCAGCCCCAGCATTTT.

The sample holds a few counts of this clone. The V and J genes are TRBV30 and TRBJ2-3, with 10 nucleotides matching TRBD2. The CDR3 spans 16 residues. Germline CDR1 and CDR2: GTSNPN and SVGIG (reference sequence). With 0 bases clipped from V and 4 bases from J, the junction kept 7 bases outside the gene matches. The CDR3 DNA reads as TGTGCCTGGAGTGTACTAAGCGGGGGGGCGGCAGATACGCAGTATTTT. Protein sequence: CAWSVLSGGAADTQYF.

The V gene is TRBV18, the J gene TRBJ1-3; D not certain. V was clipped by 3 bases and J by 0 bases, with 9 bases between them. The CDR3 has 15 amino acids. The germline V gene encodes CDR1 KGHSH and CDR2 LQKENI. CDR3 in DNA: TGTGCCAGCTCACCCACCCCAGACTCTGGAAACACCATATATTTT. Its protein is CASSPTPDSGNTIYF.

This clone was seen a handful of times. The same CDR3 arises from other DNA sequences in this sample as well. DNA of the CDR3: TGTGCCAGCAGTTTTGGAGGGTACGAGCAGTACGTC. Translating gives CASSFGGYEQYV. J is TRBJ2-7 and V is TRBV12-3 or TRBV12-4; D might be TRBD2 (6 bases). The CDR3 has 12 amino acids. V lost 3 bases and J lost 4, with 7 bases in between.

This chain's CDR3 is CASSQGWGQGNTIYF. The DNA for the CDR3 is TGCGCCAGCAGCCAAGGATGGGGGCAGGGAAACACCATATATTTT. This sequence joins TRBV4-1 and TRBJ1-3; D is perhaps TRBD1 (6 bases). V lost 1 base and J lost 4, with 11 bases in between. The CDR3 has 15 amino acids. From germline, CDR1 is MGHRA and CDR2 YSYEKL.

The CDR3 DNA is TGTGCCAGCAGCGTAGAGGGACTAGAGTTTCCAGAGACCCAGTACTTC. Protein sequence: CASSVEGLEFPETQYF. V gene TRBV9 combines with J gene TRBJ2-5; the match to TRBD2 covers 8 bases. Germline values: CDR1 SGDLS, CDR2 YYNGEE. The CDR3 has 16 residues. The junction had 8 bases not matched to a gene; V was cut back by 0 bases and J by 4 bases.

V and J are TRBV3-1 (or the pseudogene TRBV3-2) and TRBJ1-1, with D possibly matching TRBD1 (5 bases). V lost 2 bases and J lost 2, with 9 bases in between. The CDR3 runs to 14 residues. Germline loops: CDR1 LGHDT, CDR2 YNNKEL (reference sequence). The chain's CDR3 is CASSQPQGNTEAFF. The CDR3 coding sequence is TGTGCCAGCAGCCAACCGCAGGGAAACACTGAAGCTTTCTTT.

The genes are TRBV7-9 and TRBJ2-2, with 11 nucleotides matching TRBD1. The CDR3 is 16 amino acids. Germline CDR1 and CDR2: SEHNR and FQNEAQ (reference sequence). The V segment lost 5 bases and the J segment 7 bases; nucleotides outside the gene matches: 9. The CDR3 spells CASSPTGTGGIGELFF. CDR3 nucleotide sequence: TGTGCCAGCAGCCCTACCGGGACAGGGGGGATCGGGGAGCTGTTTTTT.